This T cell receptor beta chain was observed in a study of neurological immune-mediated disorders. General study results and limits: Across subjects, no CDR3 amino acid sequence appeared in expanded clones of more than one subject, a finding that suggested private repertoires in all groups.

Indicated time point: longitudinal time-point 3. The V end was cut by 4 bases, the J end by 0 bases, with 10 bases between. This CDR3 spans 14 amino acids. Synthesis of cDNA was accomplished via 5'RACE employing 10-nucleotide random UMIs. Each sequencing run yielded over 190 million TCR-beta sequences from 15-18 subjects. From the 5' RACE reads, TCRdb called clonotypes with MiXCR, one entry per CDR3 protein. In the table there are about 99,000 distinct CDR3 sequences, 9.5% to 14% of which are singletons. The table lists this clonotype with many counts. Its antigen is not identified. This receptor was obtained from a female donor with HTLV-1-associated myelopathy (HAM/TSP). Sequenced sample: PBMCs. The V and J genes are TRBV12-3 or TRBV12-4 and TRBJ2-7, with D possibly TRBD1 on 6 matching bases. As DNA, the CDR3 is TGTGCCAGCAGTTCACAGGGTAGCTCCTACGAGCAGTACTTC. Its translation: CASSSQGSSYEQYF.